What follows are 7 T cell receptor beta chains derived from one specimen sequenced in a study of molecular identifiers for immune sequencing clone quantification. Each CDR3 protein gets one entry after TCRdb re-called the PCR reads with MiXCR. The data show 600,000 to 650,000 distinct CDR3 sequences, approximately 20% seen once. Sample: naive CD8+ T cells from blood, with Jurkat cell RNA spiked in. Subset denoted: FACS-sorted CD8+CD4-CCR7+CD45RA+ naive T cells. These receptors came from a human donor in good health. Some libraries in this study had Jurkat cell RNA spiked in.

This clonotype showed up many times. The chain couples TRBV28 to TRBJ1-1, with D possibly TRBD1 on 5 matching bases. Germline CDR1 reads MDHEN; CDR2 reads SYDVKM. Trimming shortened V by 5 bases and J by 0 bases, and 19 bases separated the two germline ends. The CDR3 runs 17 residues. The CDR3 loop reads CASSLRGGGNMNTEAFF. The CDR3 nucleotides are TGTGCCAGCAGTCTCCGGGGGGGGGGAAACATGAACACTGAAGCTTTCTTT.

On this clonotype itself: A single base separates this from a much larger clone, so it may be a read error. The CDR3 is CASGSAAGATEAFF. The CDR3 bases are TGTGCCAGCGGATCTGCGGCAGGGGCCACTGAAGCTTTCTTT. V usage is TRBV14 and J usage is TRBJ1-1, with D maybe TRBD1 (6 bases). Germline V lookup: CDR1 SGHDN, CDR2 FVKESK. This CDR3 is built from 14 residues. Between the trimmed V and J ends, which lost 8 bases and 4 bases, there was a span of 17 bases.

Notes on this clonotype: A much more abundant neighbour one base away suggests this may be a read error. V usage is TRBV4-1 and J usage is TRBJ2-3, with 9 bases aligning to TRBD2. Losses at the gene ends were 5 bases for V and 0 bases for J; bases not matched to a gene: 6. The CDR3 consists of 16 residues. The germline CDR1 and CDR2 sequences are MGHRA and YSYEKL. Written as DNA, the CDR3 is TGCGCCAGCAGCTTCAGTAGCGGGGGAAGCACAGATACGCAGTATTTT. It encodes CASSFSSGGSTDTQYF.

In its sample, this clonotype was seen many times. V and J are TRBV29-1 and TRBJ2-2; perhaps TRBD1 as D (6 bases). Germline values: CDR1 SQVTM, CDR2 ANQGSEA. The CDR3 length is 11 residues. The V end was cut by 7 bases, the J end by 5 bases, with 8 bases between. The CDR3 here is CSAQGTGELFF. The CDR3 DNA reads TGCAGCGCGCAGGGGACCGGGGAGCTGTTTTTT.

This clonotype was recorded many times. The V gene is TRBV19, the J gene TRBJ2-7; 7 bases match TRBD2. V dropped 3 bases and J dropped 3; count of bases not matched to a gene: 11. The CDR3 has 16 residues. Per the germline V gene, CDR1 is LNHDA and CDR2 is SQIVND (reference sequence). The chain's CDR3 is CASSIRLTSAYYEQYF. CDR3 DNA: TGTGCCAGTAGTATCAGACTTACTAGCGCCTACTACGAGCAGTACTTC.

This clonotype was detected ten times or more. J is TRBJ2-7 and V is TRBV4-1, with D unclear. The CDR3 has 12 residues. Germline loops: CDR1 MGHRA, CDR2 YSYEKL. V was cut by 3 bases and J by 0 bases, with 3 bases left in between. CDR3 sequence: CASSQPSYEQYF. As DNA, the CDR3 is TGCGCCAGCAGCCAGCCCTCCTACGAGCAGTACTTC.

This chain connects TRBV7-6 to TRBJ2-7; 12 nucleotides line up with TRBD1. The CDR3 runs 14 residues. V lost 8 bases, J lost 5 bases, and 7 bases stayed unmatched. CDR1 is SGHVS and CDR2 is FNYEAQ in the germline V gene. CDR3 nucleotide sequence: TGTGCCAGCGGCTGGGGACAGGGGGCAAACGAGCAGTACTTC. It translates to CASGWGQGANEQYF.